This TCR beta chain was sequenced in a study of human T cells and chemical hapten exposure. Overall study: Patients, largely female, had alopecia areata, totalis or universalis.

The germline V gene has CDR1 MDHEN and CDR2 SYDVKM. The V end was cut by 1 base, the J end by 0 bases, with 6 bases between. The CDR3 has 15 residues. Documented time point: pre-sensitization, week 0. Noted treatment: therapeutic diphenylcyclopropenone sensitization with weekly scalp DPC. Ten or more counts support this clonotype. TCRdb re-derived calls from the RACE reads in MiXCR, one entry per CDR3 protein. This sample has nearly 110,000 distinct CDR3 sequences, with less than 15% found just once. Sequenced here: whole blood, sampled in connection with sensitization to the hapten diphenylcyclopropenone (DPC). The clonotype was recovered from a woman aged 50 to 60 with alopecia areata. Some clones in this sample may be carry-over from other donors' samples. The V and J genes are TRBV28 and TRBJ1-4; D unclear. CDR3 in amino acids: CASSLFRATNEKLFF. CDR3 bases: TGTGCCAGCAGTTTATTTCGTGCAACTAATGAAAAACTGTTTTTT.